The 7 T cell receptor beta chains listed next were all sequenced from one sample in a study of shared clonotypes between healthy human individuals. Generated by immunoSEQ multiplex PCR, the TCRdb table keeps only in-frame clones and is missing some. The data hold around 1 million clones, with less than 85% observed a single time. The material sequenced was memory CD4+ T cells sorted from blood. Subset of the sample: CD45RA-negative fraction. These receptors were obtained from a man younger than 35 in good health.

The chain has TRBV2 and TRBJ1-5; D uncertain. Germline loops: CDR1 SNHLY, CDR2 FYNNEI. CDR3 size: 17 residues. The V end lost 8 bases, the J end lost 0 bases, and 20 bases lay between the germline ends. This CDR3 reads CASRRFITANSNQPQHF. CDR3 bases: TGTGCCAGCCGACGGTTTATTACAGCTAATAGCAATCAGCCCCAGCATTTT.

The V call is TRBV7-9, the J call TRBJ2-5, with D perhaps TRBD2 (6 bases). This CDR3 has 16 amino acids. Germline V gene sequence: CDR1 SEHNR, CDR2 FQNEAQ (reference sequence). Trimming removed 1 base from V and 4 bases from J, with 16 bases in between. Written as DNA, the CDR3 is TGTGCCAGCAGCTTAGTAGCTGGGACTCCAGGAGAGACCCAGTACTTC. This codes for CASSLVAGTPGETQYF.

A remark on this clone: The same CDR3 also results from other DNA sequences found in this sample. The chain couples TRBV7-6 to TRBJ1-5, with D unresolved. This CDR3 contains 14 residues. V shed 4 bases and J shed 1 base, with 8 bases lying between them. Germline CDR1 is SGHVS and CDR2 is FNYEAQ. The CDR3 nucleotides read TGTGCCAGCAGCTCGGGTACCAGCAATCAGCCCCAGCATTTT. Residues: CASSSGTSNQPQHF.

V is TRBV28 and J is TRBJ1-1, with 8 bases identical to TRBD1. The germline CDR1 and CDR2 sequences are MDHEN and SYDVKM. With 2 bases clipped from V and 4 bases from J, the junction kept 12 bases outside the gene matches. This CDR3 spans 17 amino acids. This chain's CDR3 is CASSLMAQGARSTEAFF. Here the CDR3 DNA reads TGTGCCAGCAGTTTAATGGCCCAGGGGGCGCGGAGCACTGAAGCTTTCTTT.

This sequence joins TRBV4-3 and TRBJ1-2, with D tentatively TRBD1 (6 bases). With 3 bases removed from V and 5 bases from J, the gap between germline ends came to 16 bases. CDR1 and CDR2 (germline): LGHNA, YSLEER. The CDR3 runs to 15 residues. CDR3 region: CASSQQSTGLYGYTF. DNA of the CDR3: TGCGCCAGCAGCCAGCAATCGACAGGCTTATATGGCTACACCTTC.

The chain has TRBV10-3 and TRBJ2-1, with no clear D. Germline CDR1 and CDR2: ENHRY and SYGVKD. V was trimmed by 6 bases and J by 0 bases, leaving 18 bases between them. This CDR3 comprises 17 residues. CDR3 sequence (DNA): TGTGCCATCAGAGCCCTCTTGGACCCCAGCTCCTACAATGAGCAGTTCTTC. Protein sequence: CAIRALLDPSSYNEQFF.

CDR3 loop: CASSGTRTGGTEAFF. As DNA, the CDR3 is TGTGCCAGCAGCGGAACGAGGACAGGGGGCACTGAAGCTTTCTTT. The J gene is TRBJ1-1, the V gene TRBV11-2, with 10 bases aligning to TRBD1. J lost 4 bases, V lost 5 bases, and 7 bases had no gene match. Germline CDR1 and CDR2: SGHAT and FQNNGV. The CDR3 sequence is 15 residues long.